Listed below are T cell receptor beta chains from one sample, sequenced in a study of regulatory T cells in long-lasting Graves disease. TCRdb reanalysed the multiplex PCR reads using MiXCR and keeps one entry per CDR3 protein. Of about 440,000 distinct CDR3 sequences detected, about 15% appear once; the ten largest clones hold 16%. This sample also belongs to another study, concerning T cells in Graves' hyperthyroidism and ophthalmopathy.

The specimen comprised peripheral blood mononuclear cells (PBMCs), sampled at new diagnosis, from a patient treated with antithyroid drugs. Source of these receptors: a woman aged 30 to 39 with Graves disease. The CDR3 runs from the conserved cysteine through the conserved F or W. The D gene is left open where the match is weak. Only some rows state a clone size, as once, few, many or a class for expanded clones.

V gene	D gene	clone size	J gene	CDR3 DNA	CDR3 protein
TRBV9	.	many	TRBJ2-1	TGTGCCAGCAGCGTAGCCCCATCCGGCGGATCCTCCTACAATGAGCAGTTCTTC	CASSVAPSGGSSYNEQFF
TRBV12-3/TRBV12-4	TRBD2	many	TRBJ2-3	TGTGCCAGCAGTTTTTCTGCTAGCGGGAAAGACACAGATACGCAGTATTTT	CASSFSASGKDTDTQYF
TRBV29-1	.	few	TRBJ1-2	TGCAGCGTTCCGCCGGCTGGGTTGAATGGCTACACCTTC	CSVPPAGLNGYTF
TRBV10-2	.	.	TRBJ1-4	TGCGCCAGCAGTGAGGCAGTGCAACTGTTTTTT	CASSEAVQLFF
TRBV14	TRBD2	many	TRBJ2-7	TGTGCCAGCAGCCAAGATAGCGGGAGGGCAAAGGGATACGAGCAGTACTTC	CASSQDSGRAKGYEQYF
TRBV27	.	.	TRBJ2-2	TGTGCCAGCTCCTATACTCAAAACACCGGGGAGCTGTTTTTT	CASSYTQNTGELFF
TRBV7-9	.	many	TRBJ2-1	TGTGCCAGCAGCTTAGCCACCATAGCGGACACCTCCTACAATGAGCAGTTCTTC	CASSLATIADTSYNEQFF
TRBV20-1	.	many	TRBJ2-5	TGCAGTGCTAGAGAGGCCGGGACGGCACGAGAGACCCAGTACTTC	CSAREAGTARETQYF
TRBV18	.	few	TRBJ1-4	TGTGCCAGCTCACCACCGCGGGGGCACCTTGAAAAACTGTTTTTT	CASSPPRGHLEKLFF
TRBV9	.	.	TRBJ1-2	TGTGCCAGCAGCGTAGCTCCAGGCGTCAACTATGGCTACACCTTC	CASSVAPGVNYGYTF
TRBV10-3	TRBD2	.	TRBJ2-3	TGTGCCATCGGGACTAGCGGGAGAGCAGATACGCAGTATTTT	CAIGTSGRADTQYF
TRBV11-2	TRBD1	many	TRBJ2-7	TGTGCCAGCAGCTTAGGCATGGGACAGAATACCGAGCAGTACTTC	CASSLGMGQNTEQYF
TRBV20-1	.	many	TRBJ2-3	TGCAGTGCTATCGCCCCAGATACGCAGTATTTT	CSAIAPDTQYF
TRBV5-1	TRBD2	.	TRBJ2-1	TGCGCCAGCAGCCAACGGACTAGCCTTTACAATGAGCAGTTCTTC	CASSQRTSLYNEQFF
TRBV4-1	.	.	TRBJ2-7	TGCGCCAGCAGCCAATCACAGGCCCTATCCTACGAGCAGTACTTC	CASSQSQALSYEQYF
TRBV7-2	.	.	TRBJ1-4	TGTGCCAGCAGCTTTCGCAAGGGGCGTCTCAACGAAAAACTGTTTTTT	CASSFRKGRLNEKLFF
TRBV19	.	few	TRBJ1-5	TGTGCCAGTAGTATCCCGGGGGCAGGCAATCAGCCCCAGCATTTT	CASSIPGAGNQPQHF
TRBV6-2/TRBV6-3	.	many	TRBJ2-3	TGTGCCAGCAGTTACTCCATTGCAGATACGCAGTATTTT	CASSYSIADTQYF
TRBV19	TRBD1	.	TRBJ1-2	TGTGCCAGTACCCAGACAGGGGAGAACTATGGCTACACCTTC	CASTQTGENYGYTF
TRBV24-1	.	.	TRBJ2-7	TGTGCCACCAGGGACCCGACAGGCGAGCAGTACTTC	CATRDPTGEQYF
TRBV12-5	TRBD1	many	TRBJ2-7	TGTGCTAGTGCTCTACAAGGGACAGCGAGCTACGAGCAGTACTTC	CASALQGTASYEQYF